These 8 T cell receptor beta chains share one sample of origin, sequenced in a study of early stage breast cancer tumors. Repertoires were generated with immunoSEQ multiplex PCR, while TCRdb's copy carries only in-frame clones and drops some. The sample holds under 13,000 clones; more than 70% are singletons and the top ten take about 15%. The sample was breast tumor tissue. The receptors here all came from a person between 65 and 79 years old with breast cancer.

The V gene is TRBV10-2, the J gene TRBJ2-7, with 8 bases matching TRBD2. The germline gives CDR1 WSHSY, CDR2 SAAADI. There are 14 residues in the CDR3. Trimming took 5 bases from V and 5 from J; bases not matched to a gene: 8. This chain's CDR3 is CASSLSGTRNEQYF. CDR3 nucleotide sequence: TGCGCCAGCAGTCTTAGCGGGACGAGAAACGAGCAGTACTTC.

This chain joins TRBV7-8 and TRBJ2-5; D gene ambiguous. V was trimmed by 0 bases and J by 3 bases, leaving 8 bases between them. The CDR3 has 14 residues. Germline values: CDR1 SGHVS, CDR2 FQNEAQ. The CDR3 bases are TGTGCCAGCAGCTTAGCGCAGGTCAAAGAGACCCAGTACTTC. It encodes CASSLAQVKETQYF.

The V call is TRBV4-1, the J call TRBJ1-2, with a tentative D call TRBD1 (5 bases). V was clipped by 1 base and J by 4 bases, with 22 bases between them. This CDR3 contains 18 residues. Germline V CDR1 and CDR2: MGHRA, YSYEKL. CDR3 loop: CASSQASLGGALGYGYTF. In DNA form, the CDR3 reads TGCGCCAGCAGCCAAGCGTCGTTGGGGGGTGCGTTGGGCTATGGCTACACCTTC.

This chain uses TRBV27 with TRBJ1-2; D may be TRBD1 (5 bases). Looked up from germline, CDR1 is MNHEY and CDR2 is SMNVEV (reference sequence). This CDR3 region has 13 residues. V was pared by 4 bases and J by 8 bases, with 14 bases between. The CDR3 loop is CASSSGRGNGYTF. CDR3 nucleotides: TGTGCCAGCAGTTCGGGTCGGGGGAACGGCTACACCTTC.

The table lists this clone with a few counts. The chain uses TRBV6-5 and TRBJ1-6; the D is unclear. V was pared by 0 bases and J by 8 bases, with 14 bases between. CDR1 MNHEY and CDR2 SVGAGI come from the germline V gene. This CDR3 region has 16 residues. The CDR3 DNA follows: TGTGCCAGCAGTTACTCGTCGCGGCTGGACTATTCACCCCTCCACTTT. It yields the protein CASSYSSRLDYSPLHF.

This chain links TRBV29-1 with TRBJ2-5; TRBD1 aligns across 11 bases. Germline assignment: CDR1 SQVTM and CDR2 ANQGSEA. V was clipped by 6 bases and J by 5 bases; unmatched bases: 2. There are 12 residues in the CDR3. CDR3 region: CSVDRGLETQYF. The CDR3 region has the DNA TGCAGCGTGGACAGGGGGCTGGAGACCCAGTACTTC.

The chain is built from TRBV4-2 and TRBJ2-7; maybe TRBD1 (6 bases). This CDR3 has 15 residues. Trimming removed 3 bases from V and 7 bases from J, with 19 bases in between. The germline CDR1 and CDR2 sequences are LGHNA and YNFKEQ. Written as DNA, the CDR3 is TGTGCCAGCAGCCACAAGACAGGCCCTCAGCCGGAGCAGTACTTC. It translates to CASSHKTGPQPEQYF.

The chain couples TRBV19 to TRBJ2-5; 8 nucleotides agree with TRBD1. V shed 5 bases and J 7 bases; nucleotides not matched to a gene: 12. The CDR3 has 15 residues. Germline loops: CDR1 LNHDA, CDR2 SQIVND (reference sequence). CDR3 bases: TGTGCCAGTAGTCCGACAGGGGAAGGAGGTAGGACCCAGTACTTC. As protein: CASSPTGEGGRTQYF.